This T cell receptor beta chain was sequenced for a study of response to subunit inactivated influenza vaccine. Overall study results and limits: Authors proposed each seasonal influenza vaccination draws in few new T cells.

Of note for this clonotype: What it binds is unknown.

The CDR3 has 12 amino acids. V dropped 3 bases and J dropped 4 bases, with 6 bases sitting between them. The germline gives CDR1 MGHDK, CDR2 SYGVNS. Using its own MiXCR run on the RT-PCR reads, TCRdb lists one record per CDR3 protein. Of around 520,000 distinct CDR3 sequences detected, about 25% appear once; the ten largest clones hold under 2.5%. The chain carries TRBV25-1 and TRBJ1-2, with a possible D match to TRBD1 (5 bases). The TCR sequence derives from a man over 45 who received an inactivated influenza vaccine. This specimen consisted of CD4+ T cells sorted from PBMCs, obtained about 5 days after vaccination. The CDR3: CASSEGTYGYTF. The CDR3 DNA sequence: TGTGCCAGCAGTGAGGGGACCTATGGCTACACCTTC.